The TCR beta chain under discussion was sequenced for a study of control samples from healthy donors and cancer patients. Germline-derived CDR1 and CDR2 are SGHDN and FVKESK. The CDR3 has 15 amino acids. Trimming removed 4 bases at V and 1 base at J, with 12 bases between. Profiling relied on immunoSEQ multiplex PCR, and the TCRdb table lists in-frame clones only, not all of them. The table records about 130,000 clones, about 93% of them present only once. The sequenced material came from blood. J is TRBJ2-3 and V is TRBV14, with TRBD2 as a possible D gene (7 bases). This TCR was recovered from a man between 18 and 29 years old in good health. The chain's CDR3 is CASSRGAGGTDTQYF. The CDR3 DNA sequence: TGTGCCAGCAGCCGGGGGGCGGGGGGCACAGATACGCAGTATTTT.